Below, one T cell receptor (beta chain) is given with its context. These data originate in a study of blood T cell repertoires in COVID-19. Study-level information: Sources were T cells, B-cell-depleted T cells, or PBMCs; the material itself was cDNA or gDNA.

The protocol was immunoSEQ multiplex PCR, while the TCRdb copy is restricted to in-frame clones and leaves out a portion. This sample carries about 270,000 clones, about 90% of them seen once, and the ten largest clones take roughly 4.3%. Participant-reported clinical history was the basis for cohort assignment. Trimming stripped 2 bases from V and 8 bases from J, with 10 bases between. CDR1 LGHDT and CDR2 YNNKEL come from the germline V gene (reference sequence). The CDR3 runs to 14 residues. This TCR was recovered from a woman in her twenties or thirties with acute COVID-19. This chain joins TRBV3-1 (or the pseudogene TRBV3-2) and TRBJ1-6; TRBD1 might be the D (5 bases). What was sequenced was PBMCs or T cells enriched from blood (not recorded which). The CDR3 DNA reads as TGTGCCAGCAGCCAACAGGGTAGGGATTCACCCCTCCACTTT. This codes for CASSQQGRDSPLHF.